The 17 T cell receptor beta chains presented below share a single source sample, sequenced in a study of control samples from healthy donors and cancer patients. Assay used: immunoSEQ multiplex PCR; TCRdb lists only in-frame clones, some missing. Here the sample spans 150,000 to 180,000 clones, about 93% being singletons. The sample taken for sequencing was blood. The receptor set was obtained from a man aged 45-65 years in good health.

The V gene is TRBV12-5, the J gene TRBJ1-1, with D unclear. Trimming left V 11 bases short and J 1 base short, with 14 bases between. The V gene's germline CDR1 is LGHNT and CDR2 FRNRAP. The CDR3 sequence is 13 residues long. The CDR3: CAAQRTGNTEAFF. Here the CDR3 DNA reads TGTGCTGCCCAACGGACGGGGAACACTGAAGCTTTCTTT.

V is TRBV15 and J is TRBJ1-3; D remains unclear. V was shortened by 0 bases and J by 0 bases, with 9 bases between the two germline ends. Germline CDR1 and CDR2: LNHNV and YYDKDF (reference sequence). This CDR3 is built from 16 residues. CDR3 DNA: TGTGCCACCAGCAGAGAGGCGCACATCTCTGGAAACACCATATATTTT. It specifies CATSREAHISGNTIYF.

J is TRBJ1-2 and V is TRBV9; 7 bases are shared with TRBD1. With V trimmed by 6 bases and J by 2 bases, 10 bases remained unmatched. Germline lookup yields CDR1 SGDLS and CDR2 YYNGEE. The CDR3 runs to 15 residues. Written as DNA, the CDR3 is TGTGCCAGCACCATCGACAGGGATGGGAACTATGGCTACACCTTC. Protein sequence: CASTIDRDGNYGYTF.

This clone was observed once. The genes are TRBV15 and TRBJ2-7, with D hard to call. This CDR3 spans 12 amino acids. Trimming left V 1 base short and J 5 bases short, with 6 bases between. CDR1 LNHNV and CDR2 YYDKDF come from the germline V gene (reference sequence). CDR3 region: CATSRVSNEQYF. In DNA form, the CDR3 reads TGTGCCACCAGCAGAGTATCCAACGAGCAGTACTTC. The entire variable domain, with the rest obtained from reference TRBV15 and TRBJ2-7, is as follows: DAMVIQNPRYQVTQFGKPVTLSCSQTLNHNVMYWYQQKSSQAPKLLFHYYDKDFNNEADTPDNFQSRRPNTSFCFLDIRSPGLGDTAMYLCATSRVSNEQYFGPGTRLTVT.

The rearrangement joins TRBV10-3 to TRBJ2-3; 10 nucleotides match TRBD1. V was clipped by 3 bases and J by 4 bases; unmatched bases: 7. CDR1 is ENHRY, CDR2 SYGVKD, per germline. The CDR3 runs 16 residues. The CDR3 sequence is CAISDPGQGKSDTQYF. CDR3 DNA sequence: TGTGCCATCAGTGATCCGGGACAGGGGAAGTCAGATACGCAGTATTTT.

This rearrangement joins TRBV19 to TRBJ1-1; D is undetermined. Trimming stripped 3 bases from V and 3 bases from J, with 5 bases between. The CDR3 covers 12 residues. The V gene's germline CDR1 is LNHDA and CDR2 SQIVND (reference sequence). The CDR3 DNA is TGTGCCAGTAGTATGGGTCACACTGAAGCTTTCTTT. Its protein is CASSMGHTEAFF.

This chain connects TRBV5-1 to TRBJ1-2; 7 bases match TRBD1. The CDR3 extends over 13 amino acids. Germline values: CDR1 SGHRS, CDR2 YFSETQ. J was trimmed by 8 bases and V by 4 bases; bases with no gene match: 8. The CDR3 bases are TGCGCCAGCAGCAGCCCAGGACAGGAGGGCTACACCTTC. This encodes CASSSPGQEGYTF.

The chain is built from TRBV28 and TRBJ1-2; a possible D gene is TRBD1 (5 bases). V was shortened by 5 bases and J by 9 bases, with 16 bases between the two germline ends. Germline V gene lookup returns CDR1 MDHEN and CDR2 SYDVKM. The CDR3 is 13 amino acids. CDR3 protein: CASSGQGFWSYTF. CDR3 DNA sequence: TGTGCCAGCAGTGGCCAGGGTTTTTGGAGCTACACCTTC.

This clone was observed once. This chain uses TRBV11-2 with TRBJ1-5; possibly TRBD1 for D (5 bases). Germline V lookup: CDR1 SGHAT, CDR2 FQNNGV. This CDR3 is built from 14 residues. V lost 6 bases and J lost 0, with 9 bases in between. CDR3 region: CASSPTDSNQPQHF. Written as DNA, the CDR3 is TGTGCCAGCAGTCCGACAGATAGCAATCAGCCCCAGCATTTT.

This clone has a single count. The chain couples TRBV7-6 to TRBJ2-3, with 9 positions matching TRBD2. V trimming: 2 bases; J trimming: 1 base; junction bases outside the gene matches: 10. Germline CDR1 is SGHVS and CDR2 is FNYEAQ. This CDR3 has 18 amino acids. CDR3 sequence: CASSLSPSGRRGTDTQYF. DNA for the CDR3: TGTGCCAGCAGCTTAAGTCCCAGCGGGAGGCGGGGCACAGATACGCAGTATTTT.

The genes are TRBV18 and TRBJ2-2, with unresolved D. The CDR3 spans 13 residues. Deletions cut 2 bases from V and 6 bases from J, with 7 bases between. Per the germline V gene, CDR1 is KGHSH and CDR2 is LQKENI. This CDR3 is CASSPAVAGELFF. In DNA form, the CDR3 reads TGTGCCAGCTCACCAGCGGTGGCCGGGGAGCTGTTTTTT.

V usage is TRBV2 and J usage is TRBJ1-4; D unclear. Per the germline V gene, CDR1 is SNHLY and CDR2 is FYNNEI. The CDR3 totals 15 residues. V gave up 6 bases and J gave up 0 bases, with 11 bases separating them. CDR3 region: CASSSRRATNEKLFF. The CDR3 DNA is TGTGCCAGCAGCTCTAGACGGGCAACTAATGAAAAACTGTTTTTT.

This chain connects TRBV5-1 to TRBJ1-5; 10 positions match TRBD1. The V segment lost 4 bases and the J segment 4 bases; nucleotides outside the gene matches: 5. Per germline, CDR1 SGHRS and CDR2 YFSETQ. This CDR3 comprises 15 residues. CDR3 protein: CASSTGTGDNQPQHF. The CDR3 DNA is TGCGCCAGCAGCACAGGGACAGGGGATAATCAGCCCCAGCATTTT. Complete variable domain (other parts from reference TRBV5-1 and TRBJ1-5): KAGVTQTPRYLIKTRGQQVTLSCSPISGHRSVSWYQQTPGQGLQFLFEYFSETQRNKGNFPGRFSGRQFSNSRSEMNVSTLELGDSALYLCASSTGTGDNQPQHFGDGTRLSIL.

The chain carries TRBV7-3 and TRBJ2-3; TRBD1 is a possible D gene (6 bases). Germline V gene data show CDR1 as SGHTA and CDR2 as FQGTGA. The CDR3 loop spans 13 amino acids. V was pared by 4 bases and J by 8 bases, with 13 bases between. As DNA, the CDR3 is TGTGCCAGCAGCTCGGCGACCAGGGGTACGCAGTATTTT. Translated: CASSSATRGTQYF.

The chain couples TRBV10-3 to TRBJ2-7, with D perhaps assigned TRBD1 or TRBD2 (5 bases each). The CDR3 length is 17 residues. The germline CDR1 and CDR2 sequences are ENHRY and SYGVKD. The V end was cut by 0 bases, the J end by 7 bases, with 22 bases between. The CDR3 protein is CAISESPGVGTLGEQYF. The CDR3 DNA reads TGTGCCATCAGTGAGTCCCCGGGTGTAGGGACGCTGGGGGAGCAGTACTTC.

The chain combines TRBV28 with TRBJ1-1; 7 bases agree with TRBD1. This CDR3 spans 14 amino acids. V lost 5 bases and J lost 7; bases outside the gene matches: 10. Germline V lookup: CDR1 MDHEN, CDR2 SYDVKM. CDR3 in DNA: TGTGCCAGCAGTCGAGGGGGCGAGTCCTTTGAAGCTTTCTTT. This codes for CASSRGGESFEAFF.

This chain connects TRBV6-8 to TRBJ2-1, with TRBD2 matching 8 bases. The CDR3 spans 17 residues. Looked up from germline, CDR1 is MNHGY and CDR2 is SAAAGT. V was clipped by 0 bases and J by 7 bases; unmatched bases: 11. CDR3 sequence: CASSYSLAPREGNEQFF. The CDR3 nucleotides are TGTGCCAGCAGTTACTCACTAGCGCCACGGGAGGGGAATGAGCAGTTCTTC.